This T cell receptor beta chain appears in the sequencing data of a study of T cells in Graves' hyperthyroidism and ophthalmopathy. Study-level information: Peripheral blood collection took place at initial diagnosis, before any treatment.

This clonotype was found a few times. Ophthalmopathy patients had moderate-to-severe active disease, CAS ≥3, NOSPECS ≥4, and disease duration under 3 months. The study excluded patients with uncontrolled infection, other autoimmune disease, pregnancy or lactation. Together with thyroid ultrasound, orbital computed tomography, serum thyroxine and TRAb, clinical symptoms were used for diagnoses. There are 15 residues in the CDR3. CDR1 is DFQATT and CDR2 is SNEGSKA in the germline V gene (reference sequence). Deletions cut 2 bases from V and 6 bases from J, with 16 bases between. The investigators amplified TCR beta CDR3 regions from RNA transcripts. The HTBI primer set served for first-round RT-PCR of the TCR CDR3. MiXCR was run by TCRdb on the multiplex PCR reads, yielding one entry per CDR3 protein. Among about 530,000 distinct CDR3 sequences listed, roughly 15% were seen once.

The specimen sequenced was blood. This TCR came from a woman under 30 with Graves' ophthalmopathy. The chain couples TRBV20-1 to TRBJ2-2; D is perhaps TRBD2 (5 bases). The CDR3: CSARPPGPGAGELFF. In DNA, the CDR3 is TGCAGTGCTAGACCTCCGGGTCCCGGGGCCGGGGAGCTGTTTTTT.